This TCR beta chain was profiled in a study of identical twins (TCRdb year 2016). Context from the whole study: The study deep-sequenced TCR alpha and beta repertoires from monozygotic twins, unrelated adults of various ages and cord blood to test whether fetal clonotypes persist. Replicate twin experiments were performed at different times using different library preparation protocols to rule out contamination.

The protocol used for the library was 5' RACE. The data were produced on an Illumina HiSeq 2000. Template switching added a universal primer binding site, and the final cDNA carried a unique molecular identifier that allowed TCR cDNA molecules to be counted accurately. Specific primers in the conserved constant-segment region were used to synthesize first-strand cDNA for TCR alpha and beta chains. To control for contamination, every cDNA library was double barcoded, receiving both a SMART-Mk sample barcode and Illumina barcodes. TruSeq adapter sequences along with Illumina sample barcodes were introduced in two successive PCR steps. Sequencing of the TCR alpha and beta cDNA libraries was done on the Illumina HiSeq platform using custom primers. As for the original processing: Unique molecular identifiers were extracted from raw reads with MiGEC, and CDR3 positions were determined with MiXCR. Recombination models were inferred per individual with the repgenHMM and IGoR tools using an EM algorithm. Shared clonotype analysis was performed with the tcR package in R, normalizing sharing by the product of cloneset sizes. To study raw recombination free of thymic and clonal selection effects, out-of-frame nonproductive sequences were analyzed. Clones were called with MiXCR by TCRdb after fastp trimmed the public reads at Q25, and only in-frame beta chains were retained. A single entry per CDR3 protein holds the most common genes and DNA from its merged rows. The V and J calls come from TCRdb's annotation, not from the publication. This sample holds about 240,000 distinct CDR3 sequences; approximately 11% were observed only once. The leading ten clones occupy roughly 4% of the sample.

General findings and caveats noted by the study authors: Because the same donors could not be followed over many years, the conclusions relied on cross-sectional statistical analysis. In monozygotic twins, out-of-frame TCR alpha sharing was systematically underestimated by recombination models, although the models agreed with sharing between unrelated individuals. Fewer insertions were carried by abundant cord blood beta clonotypes; a weaker similar trend was observed in young adult naive repertoires, while no such trend was observed in memory repertoires. Zero-insertion analyses could be partly confounded by invariant T cells such as MAIT and iNKT, although diverse VJ usage argued against such confounding for most clonotypes. Compared with coincidental sharing between unrelated individuals, out-of-frame TCR alpha sequences shared between twins showed an excess of sequences with low generation probability. A weaker excess of twin sharing was found in beta out-of-frame sequences because the signal-to-noise ratio was lowered by fewer shared sequences.

Every donor was a healthy Caucasian. The twin cohort comprised three pairs of female monozygotic twins, all aged roughly 18 to 30 years. Miltenyi CD45RO+ enrichment and human naive T-cell isolation kits were used to isolate memory (CD45RO+) and naive T cells from PBMC. Trimming removed 6 bases from V and 0 bases from J, leaving 16 bases between the germline ends. Measured from the cysteine to the phenylalanine, the CDR3 is 16 residues long. Only the CDR3 region is kept as DNA, spanning 48 bases read in frame from base 1. In this sample, this clonotype turned up many times. This clone's antigen is unknown. It has no much larger one-base neighbor in the sample; base qualities were not kept. These data were also reused for a study on yellow fever vaccine responses in identical twins. The second study, in turn, reports: According to the authors, the vaccine-induced T cell response in identical twins seemed to be partly convergent and partly specific to each individual. In identical twins, the study followed T cell clones that responded to the vaccine with precision.

Sequencing was done on a sample of memory (CD45RO+) T cells sorted from blood. Sample cell subset or site, as interpreted from the label and publication: CD45RO+ enriched T cells. The sequence joins TRBV12-3 or TRBV12-4 to TRBJ2-3, and perhaps TRBD2 as D gene, on 6 matching bases. This receptor was obtained from a woman between 18 and 30 years old in good health. The nucleotides read TGTGCCAGCAGCCAGCTCGGCGGGACTAGCACAGATACGCAGTATTTT. Translated, it reads CASSQLGGTSTDTQYF.